These 8 T cell receptor beta chains came from one sample sequenced in a study of T cell responses to AZD1222 COVID-19 vaccine. Here immunoSEQ multiplex PCR was the method, and the copy in TCRdb shows in-frame clones only, minus some. The table includes some 140,000 clones, about 86% detected once. The material sequenced was peripheral blood, taken on day 0 of MenACWY control vaccination. These receptors originate from an adult in good health.

The rearrangement uses TRBV19 and TRBJ1-2; D possibly corresponds to TRBD1 (5 bases). Trimming stripped 5 bases from V and 8 bases from J, with 12 bases between. The CDR3 length is 12 residues. Germline values: CDR1 LNHDA, CDR2 SQIVND (reference sequence). CDR3 sequence (DNA): TGTGCCAGTAGTCGTGCAGGGTCAGGCTACACCTTC. Protein: CASSRAGSGYTF.

The rearrangement uses TRBV25-1 and TRBJ2-7, with unresolved D. V was shortened by 5 bases and J by 2 bases, with 13 bases between the two germline ends. The CDR3 is 14 residues long. Germline CDR1 reads MGHDK; CDR2 reads SYGVNS. The CDR3 DNA sequence: TGTGCCAGCAGTCCTCGGACGGTGGCCTACGAGCAGTACTTC. Protein: CASSPRTVAYEQYF.

In this sample, this clone turned up a few times. The chain is built from TRBV5-1 and TRBJ1-5; 8 bases match TRBD1. The CDR3 length is 13 residues. Germline CDR1 is SGHRS and CDR2 is YFSETQ. Trimming removed 4 bases from V and 4 bases from J; junction bases left unmatched: 1. The CDR3 here is CASSRDRNQPQHF. As DNA, the CDR3 is TGCGCCAGCAGCCGGGACAGGAATCAGCCCCAGCATTTT.

V usage is TRBV7-2 and J usage is TRBJ2-7; 10 bases map to TRBD2. Germline V gives CDR1 SGHTA, CDR2 FQGNSA. V trimming: 5 bases; J trimming: 2 bases; junction bases outside the gene matches: 6. This CDR3 contains 15 residues. The CDR3 DNA reads TGTGCCAGCAGCCCCACTAGCGGGACAACCTACGAGCAGTACTTC. Translating it yields CASSPTSGTTYEQYF.

CDR3 region: CASSQARLADQPQHF. The DNA of the CDR3 is TGTGCCAGCAGCCAAGCACGTCTAGCTGACCAGCCCCAGCATTTT. V gene TRBV4-2 combines with J gene TRBJ1-5; D is ambiguous. The germline gives CDR1 LGHNA, CDR2 YNFKEQ. CDR3 length: 15 residues. V lost 1 base to trimming and J lost 7 bases, with 14 bases between them.

The chain combines TRBV6-2 or TRBV6-3 with TRBJ2-1, with a tentative D call TRBD1 (7 bases). Trimming left V 4 bases short and J 10 bases short, with 17 bases between. This CDR3 comprises 14 residues. Germline values: CDR1 MNHEY, CDR2 SVGEGT. CDR3 residues: CASSSIRGATEQFF. The CDR3 nucleotides are TGTGCCAGCAGTTCAATCAGGGGGGCTACGGAGCAGTTCTTC.

V and J are TRBV24-1 and TRBJ2-1; D is possibly TRBD2 (6 bases). Trimming shortened V by 4 bases and J by 6 bases, and 18 bases separated the two germline ends. CDR1 is KGHDR and CDR2 is SFDVKD in the germline V gene. This CDR3 is 16 amino acids long. CDR3 loop: CATSDPTAGFSNEQFF. For the CDR3, the DNA is TGTGCCACCAGTGACCCCACCGCGGGATTTAGCAATGAGCAGTTCTTC.

In nucleotides, the CDR3 is TGTGCCAGCAGCCAAGGGGGACCCACCTTAAACACCATATATTTT. As protein: CASSQGGPTLNTIYF. This chain uses TRBV14 with TRBJ1-3; weak D call: TRBD1 (5 bases). The V and J ends lost 1 base and 6 bases respectively, with 13 bases between them. CDR1 and CDR2 (germline): SGHDN, FVKESK. The CDR3 is 15 amino acids.